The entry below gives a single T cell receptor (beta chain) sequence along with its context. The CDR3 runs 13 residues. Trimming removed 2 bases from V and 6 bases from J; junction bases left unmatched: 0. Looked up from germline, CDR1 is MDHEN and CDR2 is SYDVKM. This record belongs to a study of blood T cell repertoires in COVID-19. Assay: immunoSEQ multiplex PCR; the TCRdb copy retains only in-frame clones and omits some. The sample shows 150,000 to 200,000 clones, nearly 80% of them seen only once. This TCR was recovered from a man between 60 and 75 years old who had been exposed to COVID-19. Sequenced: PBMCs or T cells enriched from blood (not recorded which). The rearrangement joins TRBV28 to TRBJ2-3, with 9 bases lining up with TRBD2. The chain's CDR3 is CASSLAGGDTQYF. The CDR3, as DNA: TGTGCCAGCAGTTTAGCGGGAGGGGATACGCAGTATTTT.